Listed below are T cell receptor beta chains from one sample, sequenced in a study of T cell responses to AZD1222 COVID-19 vaccine. Assay: immunoSEQ multiplex PCR; the TCRdb copy retains only in-frame clones and omits some. The sample has some 150,000 clones, around 90% seen once. Here the sequenced sample was peripheral blood, taken on day 0 of MenACWY control vaccination. The receptors here all came from an adult in good health. Each CDR3 is given with its conserved first and last residue. A D gene is named only where the DNA matches it firmly. Clone size, where shown, is once, few, many, or a class for clones that have expanded.

j_call	v_call	clone_size	d_call	cdr3_nt	cdr3_aa
TRBJ1-5	TRBV5-1	.	.	TGCGCCAGCAGACAATCTCAGCTTGAGCCCCAGCATTTT	CASRQSQLEPQHF
TRBJ1-4	TRBV7-3	.	.	TGTGCCAGCAGCTTAGGCGCACGGGGATCGACTAATGAAAAACTGTTTTTT	CASSLGARGSTNEKLFF
TRBJ1-2	TRBV27	.	TRBD1	TGTGCCAGCAGTGGCCGGGACAGGGGGACCTATGGCTACACCTTC	CASSGRDRGTYGYTF
TRBJ2-7	TRBV30	.	.	TGTGCCTGGGGATCCCTGGTCCCCAACTTC	CAWGSLVPNF
TRBJ1-2	TRBV2	.	.	TGTGCCAGCAGTGAAGAGGCTAGCTATGGCTACACCTTC	CASSEEASYGYTF
TRBJ2-5	TRBV10-3	.	.	TGTGCCATCAGTGGTGGACAGCGTCAAGAGACCCAGTACTTC	CAISGGQRQETQYF
TRBJ2-1	TRBV19	.	TRBD2	TGTGCCAGTAGTCGTAGCGGGAGGGCCTCCTACAATGAGCAGTTCTTC	CASSRSGRASYNEQFF
TRBJ2-7	TRBV9	.	TRBD2	TGTGCCAGCAGCGCAACCCCTAGCGGCCCTTTCGAGCAGTACTTC	CASSATPSGPFEQYF
TRBJ2-3	TRBV9	.	TRBD1	TGTGCCAGCAGCGCCCCGGGACAGGGGCTTGCAGATACGCAGTATTTT	CASSAPGQGLADTQYF
TRBJ1-1	TRBV6-5	.	TRBD1	TGTGCCAGCAGTCCCCAGGGGGTTCTCACTGAAGCTTTCTTT	CASSPQGVLTEAFF
TRBJ2-7	TRBV4-2	once	TRBD1	TGTGCCAGCAGCCGGAACAGGGGGCAGGTTAACGAGCAGTACTTC	CASSRNRGQVNEQYF
TRBJ1-1	TRBV19	.	.	TGTGCCAGTAGTCCAAGGGGACTTCCGAACACTGAAGCTTTCTTT	CASSPRGLPNTEAFF
TRBJ2-1	TRBV7-8	.	TRBD2	TGTGCCAGCAGCCCGAATGTCGTGGGAGGGGAAAATGAGCAGTTCTTC	CASSPNVVGGENEQFF
TRBJ2-1	TRBV11-2	.	TRBD2	TGTGCCAGCAGCCCCGGACTAGCGGGAGGGATCCATGAGCAGTTCTTC	CASSPGLAGGIHEQFF
TRBJ1-6	TRBV7-3	.	.	TGTGCCAGCAGCTTAACCGGCAGGATAGAGTCACCCCTCCACTTT	CASSLTGRIESPLHF
TRBJ1-2	TRBV3-1/TRBV3-2	.	.	TGTGCCAGCAGCCAAGATAGGCAGAACTATGGCTACACCTTC	CASSQDRQNYGYTF
TRBJ1-2	TRBV24-1	.	TRBD1	TGTGCCACCAGTGCCCGGACAGGGGGGTTTGGCTACACCTTC	CATSARTGGFGYTF
TRBJ1-3	TRBV9	few	.	TGTGCCAGCAGCGTAGTTCCGGCAGGCCACCTCGGTGGAAACACCATATATTTT	CASSVVPAGHLGGNTIYF
TRBJ2-3	TRBV6-6	.	.	TGTGCCAGCAGTCCCAGGGGCACAGATACGCAGTATTTT	CASSPRGTDTQYF
TRBJ1-1	TRBV28	.	.	TGTGCCAGCAGTCCTCAGGGTATGGGGAACACTGAAGCTTTCTTT	CASSPQGMGNTEAFF
TRBJ1-2	TRBV6-5	once	TRBD1	TGTGCCAGCAAGGAGGGGGCAGAATATGGCTACACCTTC	CASKEGAEYGYTF
TRBJ1-4	TRBV27	.	.	TGTGCCAGCAGTACCCGACAGAGAACTAATGAAAAACTGTTTTTT	CASSTRQRTNEKLFF
TRBJ1-2	TRBV27	.	.	TGTGCCAGCAGACCCTCCGCACAGGGCCTGCACAACTATGGCTACACCTTC	CASRPSAQGLHNYGYTF
TRBJ1-5	TRBV4-3	many	TRBD1	TGCGCCAGCAGTCCCGGGACAGGGGCCAATCAGCCCCAGCATTTT	CASSPGTGANQPQHF
TRBJ2-1	TRBV11-3	few	TRBD2	TGTGCCAGCAAGACTCAGGGAGGGACTTTGGACAATGAGCAGTTCTTC	CASKTQGGTLDNEQFF
TRBJ1-2	TRBV9	few	TRBD1	TGTGCCAGCAGCGGATTTCGGGACAGGGTACATGGCTACACCTTC	CASSGFRDRVHGYTF
TRBJ2-1	TRBV28	.	TRBD2	TGTGCCAGCAGTTTATTGGTAGCGGGAGGTCGCCACAATGAGCAGTTCTTC	CASSLLVAGGRHNEQFF
TRBJ1-3	TRBV7-2	.	.	TGTGCCAGCAGCTTAGGGTCACTCAGCTCTGGAAACACCATATATTTT	CASSLGSLSSGNTIYF
TRBJ2-1	TRBV18	once	TRBD2	TGTGCCAGCTCACCACATGCGGGAGTGGGCAATGAGCAGTTCTTC	CASSPHAGVGNEQFF
TRBJ2-7	TRBV18	.	TRBD1	TGTGCCAGCTCACCAACGACAGGGGACGAGCAGTACTTC	CASSPTTGDEQYF
TRBJ1-4	TRBV13	.	TRBD1	TGTGCCAGCAGCTTATTTCGGGACAGGGAGCTCTTAACTAATGAAAAACTGTTTTTT	CASSLFRDRELLTNEKLFF
TRBJ2-3	TRBV5-1	.	TRBD1	TGCGCCAGCAGGGGACAGGGCGCTGATACGCAGTATTTT	CASRGQGADTQYF
TRBJ1-1	TRBV19	.	.	TGTGCCAGTAATTTTCCGACGGGGGGTACTGAAGCTTTCTTT	CASNFPTGGTEAFF
TRBJ1-2	TRBV4-1	.	TRBD1	TGCGCCAGCAGCCCGGGTTGGGGACAGCGAAACTATGGCTACACCTTC	CASSPGWGQRNYGYTF
TRBJ1-2	TRBV7-8	.	.	TGTGCCAGCAGCTTGGGTGCAAGCGGTGTGGGCTACACCTTC	CASSLGASGVGYTF
TRBJ2-3	TRBV9	.	.	TGTGCCAGCAGCGTAGGGACGGGAATCACAGATACGCAGTATTTT	CASSVGTGITDTQYF
TRBJ2-5	TRBV9	.	TRBD2	TGTGCCAGCAGCGCCGGACCAGCGGGAGGGCGAGAGACCCAGTACTTC	CASSAGPAGGRETQYF
TRBJ2-5	TRBV19	.	.	TGTGCCAGTAGTACTACAGGAATGGTAGGAGAGACCCAGTACTTC	CASSTTGMVGETQYF
TRBJ2-3	TRBV7-2	once	.	TGTGCCAGCAGCTTAGCCGCGGGACTCCCCGCGGCAGATACGCAGTATTTT	CASSLAAGLPAADTQYF
TRBJ1-5	TRBV6-2/TRBV6-3	.	.	TGTGCCAGCAGTTATGAGGGTACTCAGCCCCAGCATTTT	CASSYEGTQPQHF
TRBJ2-6	TRBV3-1/TRBV3-2	.	.	TGTGCCAGCAGCCACCTCAGGGACTCTGGGGCCAACGTCCTGACTTTC	CASSHLRDSGANVLTF
TRBJ1-5	TRBV6-6	.	.	TGTGCCAGCAGACCACAGGGTCAGCCCCAGCATTTT	CASRPQGQPQHF
TRBJ2-5	TRBV7-2	once	TRBD2	TGTGCCAGCAGCTTAGCCCTAGCGGGAGAATCAGAGACCCAGTACTTC	CASSLALAGESETQYF
TRBJ2-6	TRBV30	.	.	TGTGCCTGGGGAGGAGGGCACTCTGGGGCCAACGTCCTGACTTTC	CAWGGGHSGANVLTF
TRBJ2-3	TRBV7-6	.	TRBD2	TGTGCCAGCAGCTTAGATCCCCCTGGACTAGCGGGAGGAGATACGCAGTATTTT	CASSLDPPGLAGGDTQYF
TRBJ2-2	TRBV19	.	.	TGTGCCAGTACGAGGGGCGGGGAGCTGTTTTTT	CASTRGGELFF
TRBJ2-1	TRBV19	.	.	TGTGCCAGTAGTCCTCCCAGAACGGGAGTGGCCAATGAGCAGTTCTTC	CASSPPRTGVANEQFF
TRBJ2-4	TRBV5-1	.	TRBD2	TGCGCCAGCAGCTTGGAGACTAGCGGGAGTGTCGTTCAGTACTTC	CASSLETSGSVVQYF
TRBJ1-2	TRBV5-1	.	.	TGCGCCAGCAGCTTGGGCCCTGGGGACTATGGCTACACCTTC	CASSLGPGDYGYTF
TRBJ1-2	TRBV19	.	.	TGTGCCAGTAGTCCCCGGGTCCCGGCGGGGTATGGCTACACCTTC	CASSPRVPAGYGYTF
TRBJ2-7	TRBV30	.	.	TGTGCCTGGAGTGCCAGGGTCAACTCCTACGAGCAGTACTTC	CAWSARVNSYEQYF
TRBJ2-2	TRBV7-2	.	.	TGTGCCACCCGTCGACTACTAGACACCGGGGAGCTGTTTTTT	CATRRLLDTGELFF
TRBJ1-2	TRBV5-1	.	TRBD1	TGCGCCAGCAGCCCAAGGACAGGGAGAACGACTGGCTACACCTTC	CASSPRTGRTTGYTF
TRBJ1-5	TRBV2	.	.	TGTGCCAGCAGTATACAGGGTAGCAATCAGCCCCAGCATTTT	CASSIQGSNQPQHF
TRBJ2-2	TRBV2	once	TRBD2	TGTGCCAGCAGTGAAGAAGGGAGGGGAAACAGCGGGGAGCTGTTTTTT	CASSEEGRGNSGELFF